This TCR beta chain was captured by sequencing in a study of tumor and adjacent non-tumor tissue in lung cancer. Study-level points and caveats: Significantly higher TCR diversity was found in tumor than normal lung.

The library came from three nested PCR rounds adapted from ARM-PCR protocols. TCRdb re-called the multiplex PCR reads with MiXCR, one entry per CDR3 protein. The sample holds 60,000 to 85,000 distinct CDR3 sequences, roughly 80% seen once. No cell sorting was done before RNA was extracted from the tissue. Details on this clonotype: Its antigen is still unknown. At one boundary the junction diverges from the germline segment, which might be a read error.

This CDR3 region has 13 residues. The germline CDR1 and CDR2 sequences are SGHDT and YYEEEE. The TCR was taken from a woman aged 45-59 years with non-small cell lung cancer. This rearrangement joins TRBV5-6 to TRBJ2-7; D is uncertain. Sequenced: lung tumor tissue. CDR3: CVSSVWLTYEQYF. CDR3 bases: TGTGTCAGCAGCGTCTGGCTTACCTACGAGCAGTACTTC.